These 29 T cell receptor beta chains came from one sample sequenced in a study of blood T cell repertoires in COVID-19. Profiled with immunoSEQ multiplex PCR; TCRdb holds only in-frame clones, not every one. The data contain around 250,000 clones, about nine tenths of them singletons. Sequencing was performed on peripheral blood. These receptor sequences come from a woman between 40 and 50 years old who had recovered from COVID-19.

The chain links TRBV19 to TRBJ2-7, with TRBD2 as a possible D gene (6 bases). This CDR3 region has 13 residues. CDR1 is LNHDA, CDR2 SQIVND, per germline (reference sequence). Trimming shortened V by 4 bases and J by 5 bases, and 12 bases separated the two germline ends. The CDR3 bases are TGTGCCAGTAGTAAGACTAGGTTCCACGAGCAGTACTTC. It yields the protein CASSKTRFHEQYF.

The chain uses TRBV5-1 and TRBJ2-1; D uncertain. This CDR3 is 14 amino acids long. Trimming stripped 1 base from V and 8 bases from J, with 13 bases between. CDR1 SGHRS and CDR2 YFSETQ come from the germline V gene. The chain's CDR3 is CASSLSSPRDEQFF. CDR3 coding DNA: TGCGCCAGCAGCTTGTCGAGTCCTCGAGATGAGCAGTTCTTC.

This rearrangement joins TRBV28 to TRBJ2-5; unclear D gene. The CDR3 has 14 amino acids. V dropped 6 bases and J dropped 2 bases, with 13 bases sitting between them. Germline V gene sequence: CDR1 MDHEN, CDR2 SYDVKM. The CDR3 reads CASSPMTRQETQYF. Here the CDR3 DNA reads TGTGCCAGCAGCCCGATGACCAGGCAAGAGACCCAGTACTTC.

This clone has ten or more counts. The genes are TRBV11-2 and TRBJ2-3; TRBD1 might be the D (6 bases). Per germline, CDR1 SGHAT and CDR2 FQNNGV. The length of the CDR3 is 16 residues. Trimming pared 1 base from V and 3 bases from J, leaving 14 bases between. The CDR3 is CASSLVRGSETDTQYF. The CDR3 nucleotides read TGTGCCAGCAGCTTAGTGAGGGGGAGTGAGACAGATACGCAGTATTTT.

This clone was observed a handful of times. The chain joins TRBV28 to TRBJ2-1; no firm D call. The CDR3 contains 15 residues. Per germline, CDR1 MDHEN and CDR2 SYDVKM. Trimming shortened V by 7 bases and J by 2 bases, and 15 bases separated the two germline ends. The CDR3 DNA follows: TGTGCCAGCAAATTGGTCACAGCTGCCTACAATGAGCAGTTCTTC. Protein: CASKLVTAAYNEQFF.

This clone was found once. This chain uses TRBV12-5 with TRBJ2-7; D is uncertain. CDR1 and CDR2 from the germline V gene are LGHNT and FRNRAP. The CDR3 totals 12 residues. V shed 7 bases and J shed 0 bases, with 7 bases lying between them. CDR3 region: CASAPFSYEQYF. As DNA, the CDR3 is TGTGCTAGTGCTCCTTTCTCCTACGAGCAGTACTTC.

V usage is TRBV15 and J usage is TRBJ2-7, with D possibly TRBD1 on 6 matching bases. The length of the CDR3 is 15 residues. The germline V gene has CDR1 LNHNV and CDR2 YYDKDF (reference sequence). Deletions cut 0 bases from V and 3 bases from J, with 12 bases between. CDR3 coding DNA: TGTGCCACCAGCAGAGAACAGGGAGTGGACTACGAGCAGTACTTC. It encodes CATSREQGVDYEQYF.

The V call is TRBV24-1, the J call TRBJ2-2, with 8 bases identical to TRBD2. The CDR3 consists of 20 residues. Looked up from germline, CDR1 is KGHDR and CDR2 is SFDVKD. V lost 4 bases, J lost 3 bases, and 18 bases stayed unmatched. The CDR3 sequence: CATSDEKGLVGRGDTGELFF. The DNA of the CDR3 is TGTGCCACCAGTGACGAAAAGGGACTAGTCGGGAGAGGAGACACCGGGGAGCTGTTTTTT.

The chain links TRBV9 to TRBJ1-4; D perhaps matches TRBD1 (5 bases). The V gene's germline CDR1 is SGDLS and CDR2 YYNGEE. This CDR3 is 11 amino acids long. The V and J ends lost 7 bases and 11 bases respectively, with 12 bases between them. This CDR3 reads CASWGGDKLFF. The CDR3 region has the DNA TGTGCCAGCTGGGGGGGTGACAAACTGTTTTTT.

This clone turned up a few times. This sequence joins TRBV24-1 and TRBJ2-5, with TRBD1 matching 9 bases. The CDR3 contains 16 residues. CDR1 KGHDR and CDR2 SFDVKD come from the germline V gene. V lost 4 bases and J lost 3; bases outside the gene matches: 8. The CDR3 bases are TGTGCCACCAGTGAAACCGCCGGGACAGGGAAAGAGACCCAGTACTTC. It specifies CATSETAGTGKETQYF.

As for this clone: Other DNA sequences in this specimen translate into the identical CDR3. The genes are TRBV4-1 and TRBJ2-7, with unresolved D. The CDR3 contains 12 residues. Trimming removed 1 base from V and 4 bases from J, with 5 bases in between. The germline V gene encodes CDR1 MGHRA and CDR2 YSYEKL. DNA of the CDR3: TGCGCCAGCAGCCAAGGGCCGTACGAGCAGTACTTC. It encodes CASSQGPYEQYF.

CDR3 residues: CASSSLATGELFF. CDR3 sequence (DNA): TGCGCCAGCAGCTCCCTAGCCACCGGGGAGCTGTTTTTT. J is TRBJ2-2 and V is TRBV4-1; D is perhaps TRBD2 (5 bases). The CDR3 contains 13 residues. Germline loops: CDR1 MGHRA, CDR2 YSYEKL. Trimming shortened V by 5 bases and J by 4 bases, and 8 bases separated the two germline ends.

The chain combines TRBV10-3 with TRBJ1-1, with a tentative D call TRBD1 (6 bases). The CDR3 contains 14 residues. The germline gives CDR1 ENHRY, CDR2 SYGVKD. With 3 bases removed from V and 4 bases from J, the gap between germline ends came to 12 bases. The CDR3 DNA sequence: TGTGCCATCAGTGATGACAGGTCCGCCACTGAAGCTTTCTTT. Amino acid sequence: CAISDDRSATEAFF.

This chain connects TRBV6-2 or TRBV6-3 to TRBJ2-3, with TRBD1 matching over 8 bases. V was pared by 4 bases and J by 5 bases, with 11 bases of the junction left unmatched. This CDR3 comprises 16 residues. The V gene's germline CDR1 is MNHEY and CDR2 SVGEGT. The CDR3 DNA is TGTGCCAGCAGTTCAGGGACAGGAGCGGTTGGAGATACGCAGTATTTT. Translation gives CASSSGTGAVGDTQYF.

The chain combines TRBV9 with TRBJ2-7, with 10 bases identical to TRBD2. The CDR3 loop spans 15 amino acids. The junction had 5 bases not matched to a gene; V was cut back by 2 bases and J by 3 bases. Germline-derived CDR1 and CDR2 are SGDLS and YYNGEE. CDR3 region: CASSVGTSANYEQYF. For the CDR3, the DNA is TGTGCCAGCAGCGTCGGGACTAGCGCGAACTACGAGCAGTACTTC.

This sequence joins TRBV2 and TRBJ2-2; TRBD2 matches 12 bases. The CDR3 has 18 residues. The V gene end was trimmed by 1 base and the J gene end by 6 bases; junction bases not matched to a gene: 9. Germline V CDR1 and CDR2: SNHLY, FYNNEI. This CDR3 reads CASSEVNLAGGGSGELFF. CDR3 DNA: TGTGCCAGCAGTGAAGTCAACCTAGCGGGAGGGGGGTCCGGGGAGCTGTTTTTT.

The CDR3, as DNA: TGCGCCAGCAGCTGGCCAGGGCTAGCGGGAGGAGCTGGTGAGCAGTTCTTC. It specifies CASSWPGLAGGAGEQFF. This chain joins TRBV5-1 and TRBJ2-1; 11 bases align to TRBD2. Germline V gene data show CDR1 as SGHRS and CDR2 as YFSETQ. V lost 3 bases and J lost 9; bases outside the gene matches: 14. The CDR3 totals 17 residues.

This clone was seen only once. The chain carries TRBV28 and TRBJ2-5, with D possibly TRBD2 on 5 matching bases. CDR1 MDHEN and CDR2 SYDVKM come from the germline V gene. This CDR3 region has 14 residues. Trimming cost V 8 bases and J 2 bases, with 15 bases left between them. The CDR3 bases are TGTGCCAGCTCCATGGAGGCCAAGCAAGAGACCCAGTACTTC. It codes for CASSMEAKQETQYF.

This clone was detected only once. This rearrangement joins TRBV6-1 to TRBJ1-2; no definite D call. CDR3 length: 18 residues. Trimming took off 0 bases at V and 5 bases at J, with 22 bases between the two ends. Germline CDR1 MNHNS, CDR2 SASEGT. The CDR3 reads CASSEARVNQEIGYGYTF. CDR3 sequence (DNA): TGTGCCAGCAGTGAAGCCCGGGTAAATCAAGAGATCGGTTATGGCTACACCTTC.

The V and J genes are TRBV9 and TRBJ2-1, with D perhaps TRBD2 (5 bases). V gave up 3 bases and J gave up 0 bases, with 19 bases separating them. The CDR3 is made up of 18 amino acids. Per the germline V gene, CDR1 is SGDLS and CDR2 is YYNGEE. DNA for the CDR3: TGTGCCAGCAGCGCGTCGGCAGCGGCCCGGAGCTCCTACAATGAGCAGTTCTTC. Its protein product is CASSASAAARSSYNEQFF. The entire variable domain, with the rest obtained from reference TRBV9 and TRBJ2-1, is as follows: DSGVTQTPKHLITATGQRVTLRCSPRSGDLSVYWYQQSLDQGLQFLIQYYNGEERAKGNILERFSAQQFPDLHSELNLSSLELGDSALYFCASSASAAARSSYNEQFFGPGTRLTVL.

The rearrangement joins TRBV4-1 to TRBJ2-1; D is unresolved. From germline, CDR1 is MGHRA and CDR2 YSYEKL. This CDR3 is 14 amino acids long. Trimming took 6 bases from V and 2 from J, leaving 11 bases between them. The DNA for the CDR3 is TGCGCCAGCAGTCCCCCTACCGCCTACAATGAGCAGTTCTTC. Its protein product is CASSPPTAYNEQFF.

CDR3 residues: CASSVGPAGGNEQFF. For the CDR3, the DNA is TGTGCCAGCAGCGTAGGTCCAGCGGGAGGGAATGAGCAGTTCTTC. V usage is TRBV9 and J usage is TRBJ2-1; 10 positions match TRBD2. The germline gives CDR1 SGDLS, CDR2 YYNGEE. The J segment lost 7 bases and the V segment lost 0 bases, leaving 4 bases of the junction unmatched. The CDR3 sequence is 15 residues long.

CDR3 residues: CASSKTISGNTIYF. The CDR3 DNA reads TGTGCCAGCAGCAAGACAATCTCTGGAAACACCATATATTTT. The chain carries TRBV9 and TRBJ1-3; no clear D. Germline loops: CDR1 SGDLS, CDR2 YYNGEE. Between the trimmed V and J ends, which lost 4 bases and 0 bases, there was a span of 8 bases. The CDR3 has 14 amino acids.

The chain joins TRBV10-1 to TRBJ2-7; D uncertain. The germline V gene has CDR1 WNHNN and CDR2 SYGVQD (reference sequence). This CDR3 is built from 15 residues. The germline V and J ends were trimmed by 0 bases and 0 bases, with 9 bases remaining between them. In DNA form, the CDR3 reads TGCGCCAGCAGTGAGTCATTCGCTACCTCCTACGAGCAGTACTTC. Protein sequence: CASSESFATSYEQYF.

The chain joins TRBV2 to TRBJ2-7; possibly TRBD2 for D (7 bases). CDR3 length: 13 amino acids. Trimming pared 5 bases from V and 7 bases from J, leaving 15 bases between. In germline, CDR1 is SNHLY, CDR2 FYNNEI. In DNA form, the CDR3 reads TGTGCCAGCAGTCCAGGACTAGGGGGGGAGCAGTACTTC. Residues: CASSPGLGGEQYF. The complete variable domain, with remaining parts taken from reference TRBV2 and TRBJ2-7, reads EPEVTQTPSHQVTQMGQEVILRCVPISNHLYFYWYRQILGQKVEFLVSFYNNEISEKSEIFDDQFSVERPDGSNFTLKIRSTKLEDSAMYFCASSPGLGGEQYFGPGTRLTVT.

The chain carries TRBV24-1 and TRBJ2-3, with D possibly being TRBD2 (6 bases). In germline, CDR1 is KGHDR, CDR2 SFDVKD. The V end lost 4 bases, the J end lost 0 bases, and 19 bases lay between the germline ends. This CDR3 has 18 amino acids. CDR3 amino acids: CATSEHVGDFSSTDTQYF. As DNA, the CDR3 is TGTGCCACCAGTGAACACGTCGGGGACTTCTCTAGCACAGATACGCAGTATTTT.

The chain links TRBV18 to TRBJ1-2, with no clear D. The CDR3 has 14 residues. Germline CDR1 is KGHSH and CDR2 is LQKENI. The V gene lost 3 bases and the J gene lost 6 bases, with 14 bases spanning the gap. The CDR3 DNA follows: TGTGCCAGCTCACCGAATTGGACTAAGGATGGCTACACCTTC. Residues: CASSPNWTKDGYTF. The whole variable domain, filled in from reference TRBV18 and TRBJ1-2, reads NAGVMQNPRHLVRRRGQEARLRCSPMKGHSHVYWYRQLPEEGLKFMVYLQKENIIDESGMPKERFSAEFPKEGPSILRIQQVVRGDSAAYFCASSPNWTKDGYTFGSGTRLTVV.

The V and J genes are TRBV10-3 and TRBJ1-2, with 8 positions matching TRBD1. CDR3 size: 14 residues. Trimming at V came to 6 bases and at J to 0 bases, leaving 3 bases not matched to a gene. Per the germline V gene, CDR1 is ENHRY and CDR2 is SYGVKD. The CDR3 DNA follows: TGTGCCATCAGCCGGACAGGGACTAACTATGGCTACACCTTC. Translation: CAISRTGTNYGYTF.

The gene calls are TRBV6-4 and TRBJ1-1, with a tentative D call TRBD1 (5 bases). CDR1 MRHNA and CDR2 SNTAGT come from the germline V gene. The CDR3 is 14 amino acids. V was shortened by 0 bases and J by 4 bases, with 9 bases between the two germline ends. The CDR3, as DNA: TGTGCCAGCAGTGACTCAGGGGTTGGCACTGAAGCTTTCTTT. This sequence encodes CASSDSGVGTEAFF.